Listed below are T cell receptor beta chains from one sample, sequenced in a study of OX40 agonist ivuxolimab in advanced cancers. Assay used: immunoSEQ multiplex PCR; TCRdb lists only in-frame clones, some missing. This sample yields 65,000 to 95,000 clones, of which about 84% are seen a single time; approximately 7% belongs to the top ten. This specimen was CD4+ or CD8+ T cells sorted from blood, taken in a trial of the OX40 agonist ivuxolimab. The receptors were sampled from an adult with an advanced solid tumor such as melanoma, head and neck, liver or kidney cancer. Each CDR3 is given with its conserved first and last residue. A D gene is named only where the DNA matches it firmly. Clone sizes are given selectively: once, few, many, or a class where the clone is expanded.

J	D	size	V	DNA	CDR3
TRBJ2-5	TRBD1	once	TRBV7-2	TGTGCCAGCAGTTGGGACAGGGGGCTTGGGACCCAGTACTTC	CASSWDRGLGTQYF
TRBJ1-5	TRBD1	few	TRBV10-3	TGTGCCATCAGAGAGACAGGGACACAGCCCCAGCATTTT	CAIRETGTQPQHF
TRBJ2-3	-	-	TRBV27	TGTGCCAGCAGTTTATGGGTGGGGAGCACAGATACGCAGTATTTT	CASSLWVGSTDTQYF
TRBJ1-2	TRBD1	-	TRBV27	TGTGCCAGCAGTTTATCCCCGGGACAGGGGAAAAGCTACACCTTC	CASSLSPGQGKSYTF
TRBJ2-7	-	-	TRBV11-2	TGTGCCAGCAGCTTAGTTGTGGGGGGAGGCTACGAGCAGTACTTC	CASSLVVGGGYEQYF
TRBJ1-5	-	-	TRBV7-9	TGTGCCAGCAGCTTAGGTTGGGACCCTTGGGGCAATCAGCCCCAGCATTTT	CASSLGWDPWGNQPQHF
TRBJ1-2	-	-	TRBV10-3	TGTGCCATCAGTGGTGGACTCTATGGCTACACCTTC	CAISGGLYGYTF
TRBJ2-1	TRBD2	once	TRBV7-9	TGTGCCAGCAGCCAAGGTACCTGGACTAGCGGGAGTATCAATGAGCAGTTCTTC	CASSQGTWTSGSINEQFF
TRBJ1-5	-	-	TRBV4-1	TGCGCCAGCAGCCAGTGGTCAGATAGCAATCAGCCCCAGCATTTT	CASSQWSDSNQPQHF
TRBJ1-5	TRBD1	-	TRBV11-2	TGTGCCAGCAGCACCGGACAGGGCAATCAGCCCCAGCATTTT	CASSTGQGNQPQHF
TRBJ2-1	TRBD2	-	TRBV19	TGTGCCAGTAGTGTTGGACTAGCACGAAACGATGGTGAGCAGTTCTTC	CASSVGLARNDGEQFF
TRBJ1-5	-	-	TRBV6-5	TGTGCCAGCACCCAGGGCCCTTATCAGCCCCAGCATTTT	CASTQGPYQPQHF
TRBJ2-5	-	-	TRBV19	TGTGCCAGTAGTATAGTGGGTCTGAAGGAGGGGGAGACCCAGTACTTC	CASSIVGLKEGETQYF
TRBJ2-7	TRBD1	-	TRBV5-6	TGTGCCAGCAGCCGTTGGAGACAGGGAATTTCCTACGAGCAGTACTTC	CASSRWRQGISYEQYF
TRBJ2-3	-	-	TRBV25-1	TGTGCCAGCAGTGAATCCCCAGGGGACTTCACAGATACGCAGTATTTT	CASSESPGDFTDTQYF
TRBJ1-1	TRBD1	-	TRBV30	TGTGCCTGGAGTGGTACGGAGGGGGCTTGGACTGAAGCTTTCTTT	CAWSGTEGAWTEAFF
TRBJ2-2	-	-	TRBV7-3	TGTGCCAGCAGCTTATCCTCAGGGACCGGGGAGCTGTTTTTT	CASSLSSGTGELFF
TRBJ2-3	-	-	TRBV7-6	TGTGCCAGCAGCCTACGGGGGGCCTCGGATACGCAGTATTTT	CASSLRGASDTQYF
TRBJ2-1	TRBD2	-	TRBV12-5	TGTGCTAGTGGTTCTCTAGCGGGGGGGCACGTTGAGCAGTTCTTC	CASGSLAGGHVEQFF
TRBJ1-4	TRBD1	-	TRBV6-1	TGTGCCAGCAGCCCGACAGGGGTTAATGAAAAACTGTTTTTT	CASSPTGVNEKLFF
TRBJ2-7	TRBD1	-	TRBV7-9	TGTGCCAGCAGCTTAGGACAGGGGGGCTACGAGCAGTACTTC	CASSLGQGGYEQYF
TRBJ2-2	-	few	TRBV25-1	TGTGCCAGCAGTGAGGCTAGCACCGGGGAGCTGTTTTTT	CASSEASTGELFF
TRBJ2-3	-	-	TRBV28	TGTGCCAGCAGGTCGGTTAGGCCCACAGATACGCAGTATTTT	CASRSVRPTDTQYF
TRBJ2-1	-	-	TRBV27	TGTGCCAGCCGACTACTTACATTGGGCTCCTACAATGAGCAGTTCTTC	CASRLLTLGSYNEQFF
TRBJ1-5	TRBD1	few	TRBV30	TGTGCCTGGAGTGTTCTTGGGACAGGGCGAAATCAGCCCCAGCATTTT	CAWSVLGTGRNQPQHF
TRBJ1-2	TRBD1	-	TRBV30	TGTGCCTGGAGTGGAGCAGGGGGGAATAACTATGGCTACACCTTC	CAWSGAGGNNYGYTF
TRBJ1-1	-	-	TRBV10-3	TGTGCCATCAGCCCGGGGGCAGGGAGTCGGCTCACTGAAGCTTTCTTT	CAISPGAGSRLTEAFF
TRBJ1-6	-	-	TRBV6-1	TGTGCCAGCAGTGAGCCGTCGGGCTCCTATAATTCACCCCTCCACTTT	CASSEPSGSYNSPLHF
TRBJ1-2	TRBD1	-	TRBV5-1	TGCGCCAGCAGCTTGAGTCCCCGGGACAGGGCGCTCACCTTC	CASSLSPRDRALTF
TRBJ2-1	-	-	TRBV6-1	TGTGCCAGCACCCTTATACCTACTAGTCCCAATGAGCAGTTCTTC	CASTLIPTSPNEQFF
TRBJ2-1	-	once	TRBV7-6	TGTGCCATCGTCCAGGACAATGAGCAGTTCTTC	CAIVQDNEQFF
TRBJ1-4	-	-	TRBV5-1	TGCGCCAGCAGGATGGGAGAAGAAAAACTGTTTTTT	CASRMGEEKLFF
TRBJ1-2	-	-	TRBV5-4	TGTGCCAGCAGCTTGGCCGGGGGTCAGGGGACTTATGGCTACACCTTC	CASSLAGGQGTYGYTF
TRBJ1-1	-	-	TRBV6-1	TGTGCCAGCAGTGCCGGCCTTTCAGCGAACACTGAAGCTTTCTTT	CASSAGLSANTEAFF
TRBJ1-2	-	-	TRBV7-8	TGTGCCAGCAGCTCAGGGGCTAACTATGGCTACACCTTC	CASSSGANYGYTF
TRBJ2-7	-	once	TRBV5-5	TGTGCCAGCAGCTTGAACAGGGACTCCTACGAGCAGTACTTC	CASSLNRDSYEQYF
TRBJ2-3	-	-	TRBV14	TGTGCCAGCAGCCAAGATCGGAGGGGGGTTCAGTATTTT	CASSQDRRGVQYF